This TCR beta chain was captured in a study of regulatory T cells in long-lasting Graves disease. At least ten counts were recorded for this clonotype. Its target is unknown. As to time point: newly diagnosed GD, antithyroid drugs for less than 3 months. Construction of the TCR library relied on RNA isolated from PBMCs. Study-wide points: Newly diagnosed Graves' patients exceeded persistent ones in TCR diversity.

This CDR3 spans 19 amino acids. Germline CDR1 is SGHDT and CDR2 is YYEEEE. The V and J ends lost 0 bases and 0 bases respectively, with 19 bases between them. Both iRepertoire HTBI primers and Arm-PCR of CDR3 regions were used to build the TCR beta libraries. Per the original methods: The samples yielded 62 TRBV and approximately 15 TRBJ segments. TCRdb re-called the multiplex PCR reads through MiXCR, storing one row per CDR3 protein. What appears here as the V and J calls and clone size reflects TCRdb's work, not the paper's. The sample shows just over 600,000 distinct CDR3 sequences, roughly 15% of them seen only once. These data also formed part of another study, on T cells in Graves' hyperthyroidism and ophthalmopathy.

The sequencing used peripheral blood mononuclear cells (PBMCs), collected at new diagnosis, from a patient treated with antithyroid drugs. This clonotype originated in a woman aged 25 to 39 with Graves disease. The rearrangement uses TRBV5-6 and TRBJ1-5; a possible D gene is TRBD1 (5 bases). CDR3 region: CASSLGLTRDENSNQPQHF. The CDR3 DNA reads TGTGCCAGCAGCTTGGGACTCACCCGGGACGAAAATAGCAATCAGCCCCAGCATTTT.